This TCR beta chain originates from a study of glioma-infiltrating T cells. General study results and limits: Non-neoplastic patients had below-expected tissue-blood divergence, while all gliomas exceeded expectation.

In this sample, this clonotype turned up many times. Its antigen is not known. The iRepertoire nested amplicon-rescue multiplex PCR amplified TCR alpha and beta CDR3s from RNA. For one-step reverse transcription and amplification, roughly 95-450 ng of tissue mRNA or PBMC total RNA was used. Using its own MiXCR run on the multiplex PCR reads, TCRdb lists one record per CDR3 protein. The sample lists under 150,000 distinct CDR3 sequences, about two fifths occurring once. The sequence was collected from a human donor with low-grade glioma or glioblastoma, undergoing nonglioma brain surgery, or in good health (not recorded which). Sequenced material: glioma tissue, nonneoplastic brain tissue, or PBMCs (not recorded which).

CDR3 in DNA: TGTGCCAGCAGTTACGCTGGGACAGGGGATGGAAACACCATATATTTT. The encoded protein is CASSYAGTGDGNTIYF. The rearrangement links TRBV6-6 to TRBJ1-3; the match to TRBD1 covers 10 bases. Germline-derived CDR1 and CDR2 are MNHNY and SVGAGI (reference sequence). CDR3 length equals 16 residues. The trim removed 2 bases at V and 3 bases at J, leaving 4 bases unmatched.